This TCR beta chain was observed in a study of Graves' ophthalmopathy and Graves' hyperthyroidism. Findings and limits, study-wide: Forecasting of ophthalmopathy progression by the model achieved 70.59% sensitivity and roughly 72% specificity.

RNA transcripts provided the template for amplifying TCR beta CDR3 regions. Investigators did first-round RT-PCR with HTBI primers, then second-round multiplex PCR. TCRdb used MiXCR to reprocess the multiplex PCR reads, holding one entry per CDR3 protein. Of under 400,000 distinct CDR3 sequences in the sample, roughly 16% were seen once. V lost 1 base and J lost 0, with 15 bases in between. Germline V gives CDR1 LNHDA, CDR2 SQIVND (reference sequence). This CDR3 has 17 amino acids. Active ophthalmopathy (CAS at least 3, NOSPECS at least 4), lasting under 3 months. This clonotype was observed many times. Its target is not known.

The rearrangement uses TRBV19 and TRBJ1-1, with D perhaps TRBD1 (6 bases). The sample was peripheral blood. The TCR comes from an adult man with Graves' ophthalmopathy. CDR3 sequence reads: CASSIGTGAGMNTEAFF. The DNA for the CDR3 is TGTGCCAGTAGTATAGGAACGGGGGCAGGGATGAACACTGAAGCTTTCTTT.